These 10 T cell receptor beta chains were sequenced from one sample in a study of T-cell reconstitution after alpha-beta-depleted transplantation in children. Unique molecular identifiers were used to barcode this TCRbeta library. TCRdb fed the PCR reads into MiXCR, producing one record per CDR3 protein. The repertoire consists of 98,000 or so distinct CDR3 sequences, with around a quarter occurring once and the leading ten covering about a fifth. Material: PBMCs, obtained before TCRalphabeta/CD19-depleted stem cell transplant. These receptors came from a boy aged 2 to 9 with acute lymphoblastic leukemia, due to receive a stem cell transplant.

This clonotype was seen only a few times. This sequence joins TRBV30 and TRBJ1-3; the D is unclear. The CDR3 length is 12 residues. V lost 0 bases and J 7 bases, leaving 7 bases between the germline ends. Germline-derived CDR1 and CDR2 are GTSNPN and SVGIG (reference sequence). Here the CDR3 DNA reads TGTGCCTGGAGTGTACTCCGGAACACCATATATTTT. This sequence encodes CAWSVLRNTIYF.

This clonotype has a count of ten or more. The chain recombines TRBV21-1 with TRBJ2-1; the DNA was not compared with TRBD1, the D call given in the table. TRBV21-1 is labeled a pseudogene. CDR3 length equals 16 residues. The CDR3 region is CASSITGPRDYNEQFF. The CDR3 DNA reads TGTGCCAGCAGCATTACGGGACCTCGTGATTACAATGAGCAGTTCTTC.

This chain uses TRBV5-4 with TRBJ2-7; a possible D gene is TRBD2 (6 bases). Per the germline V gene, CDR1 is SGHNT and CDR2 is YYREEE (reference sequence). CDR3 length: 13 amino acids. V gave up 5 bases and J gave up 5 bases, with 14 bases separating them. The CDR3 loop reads CASSPWGGNEQYF. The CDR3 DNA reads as TGTGCCAGCAGTCCCTGGGGAGGTAACGAGCAGTACTTC. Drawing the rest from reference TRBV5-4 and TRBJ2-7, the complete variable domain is ETGVTQSPTHLIKTRGQQVTLRCSSQSGHNTVSWYQQALGQGPQFIFQYYREEENGRGNFPPRFSGLQFPNYSSELNVNALELDDSALYLCASSPWGGNEQYFGPGTRLTVT.

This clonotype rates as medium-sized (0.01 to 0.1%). CDR3 nucleotide sequence: TGTGCCAGCAGCCCCTCCCCCAAGCGGGCCCCCAATGAGCAGTTCTTC. Protein: CASSPSPKRAPNEQFF. The rearrangement uses TRBV9 and TRBJ2-1, with a tentative D call TRBD2 (6 bases). Looked up from germline, CDR1 is SGDLS and CDR2 is YYNGEE. V lost 4 bases to trimming and J lost 6 bases, with 20 bases between them. The CDR3 has 16 amino acids.

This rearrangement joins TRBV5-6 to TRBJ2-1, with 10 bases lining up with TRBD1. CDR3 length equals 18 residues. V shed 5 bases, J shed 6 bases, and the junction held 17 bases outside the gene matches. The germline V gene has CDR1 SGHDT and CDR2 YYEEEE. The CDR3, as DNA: TGTGCCAGCAGGTTGAGCGACCGGGACAGGGGTCTTGGCAATGAGCAGTTCTTC. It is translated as CASRLSDRDRGLGNEQFF.

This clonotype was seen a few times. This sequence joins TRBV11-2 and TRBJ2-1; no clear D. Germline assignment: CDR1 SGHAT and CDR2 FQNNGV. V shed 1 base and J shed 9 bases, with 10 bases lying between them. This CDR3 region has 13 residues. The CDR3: CASSLVGWGEQFF. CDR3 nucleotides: TGTGCCAGCAGCTTAGTGGGGTGGGGTGAGCAGTTCTTC.

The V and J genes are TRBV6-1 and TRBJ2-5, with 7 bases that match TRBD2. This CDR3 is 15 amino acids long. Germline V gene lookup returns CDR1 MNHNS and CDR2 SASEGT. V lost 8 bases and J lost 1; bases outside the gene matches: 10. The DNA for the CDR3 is TGTGCCAGCCGCCTTTCAGGGAGGGCCCAAGAGACCCAGTACTTC. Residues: CASRLSGRAQETQYF.

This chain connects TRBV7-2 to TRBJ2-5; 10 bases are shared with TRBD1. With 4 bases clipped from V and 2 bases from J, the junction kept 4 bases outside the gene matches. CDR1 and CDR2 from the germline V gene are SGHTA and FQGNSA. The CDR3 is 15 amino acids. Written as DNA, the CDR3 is TGTGCCAGCAGCTCGGACAGGGGGGGACAAGAGACCCAGTACTTC. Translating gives CASSSDRGGQETQYF.

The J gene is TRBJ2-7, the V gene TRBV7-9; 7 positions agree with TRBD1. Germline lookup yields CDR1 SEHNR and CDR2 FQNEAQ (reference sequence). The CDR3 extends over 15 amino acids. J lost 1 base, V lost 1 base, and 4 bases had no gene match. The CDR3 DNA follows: TGTGCCAGCAGCTTAGTGGGGACAGCATCCTACGAGCAGTACTTC. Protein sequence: CASSLVGTASYEQYF.

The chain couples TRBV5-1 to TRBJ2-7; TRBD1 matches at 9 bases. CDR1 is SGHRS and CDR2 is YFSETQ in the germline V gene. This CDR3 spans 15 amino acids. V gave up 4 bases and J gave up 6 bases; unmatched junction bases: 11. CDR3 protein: CASSLRTGELAEQYF. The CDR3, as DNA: TGCGCCAGCAGCCTGCGGACAGGGGAACTGGCCGAGCAGTACTTC.